Listed below are T cell receptor beta chains from one sample, sequenced in a study of low-dose radiotherapy and immunotherapy resistance in tumors. TCRdb reanalysed the reads using MiXCR and keeps one entry per CDR3 protein. In the table there are under 75,000 distinct CDR3 sequences, about a quarter of which are singletons. Sequencing was performed on PBMCs, taken after low-dose radiotherapy plus immunotherapy. Receptors were obtained from a male donor with prostate cancer. CDR3s include the opening cysteine and the closing phenylalanine or tryptophan. A D gene is named only where the DNA matches it firmly. The size field reads once, few, many or a size class.

J gene	D gene	clone size	V gene	CDR3 protein	CDR3 DNA
TRBJ2-1	-	many	TRBV6-2/TRBV6-3	CASSDPPDNEQFF	TGTGCCAGCAGTGACCCGCCTGACAATGAGCAGTTCTTC
TRBJ2-3	TRBD2	many	TRBV4-3	CASSQDFSGGAADTQYF	TGCGCCAGCAGCCAAGATTTTAGCGGGGGGGCCGCAGATACGCAGTATTTT
TRBJ2-1	-	once	TRBV4-3	CASSQGGPYNEQFF	TGCGCCAGCAGCCAAGGGGGCCCGTACAATGAGCAGTTCTTC
TRBJ1-5	-	many	TRBV15	CATSRDPGSNQPQHF	TGTGCCACCAGCAGAGATCCAGGGAGCAATCAGCCCCAGCATTTT
TRBJ1-5	-	many	TRBV7-9	CASSKGSRGSGNQPQHF	TGTGCCAGCAGCAAAGGGAGCAGGGGATCGGGCAATCAGCCCCAGCATTTT
TRBJ1-2	TRBD1	many	TRBV6-2/TRBV6-3	CASSGTGGVIGYGYTF	TGTGCCAGCAGTGGGACAGGGGGTGTGATAGGCTATGGCTACACCTTC
TRBJ2-3	-	many	TRBV6-6	CASRPIGTTGPDTQYF	TGTGCCAGCAGACCCATAGGGACCACAGGGCCAGATACGCAGTATTTT
TRBJ2-1	-	many	TRBV20-1	CSARAIHRGAGTYNEQFF	TGCAGTGCTAGAGCGATCCACCGTGGGGCCGGAACCTACAATGAGCAGTTCTTC
TRBJ2-1	-	medium-sized	TRBV29-1	CSAGESYNEQFF	TGCAGCGCCGGGGAGTCCTACAATGAGCAGTTCTTC
TRBJ2-2	TRBD1	many	TRBV28	CASSLGQGKSYWNTGELFF	TGTGCCAGCAGCTTAGGACAGGGGAAGTCGTACTGGAACACCGGGGAGCTGTTTTTT
TRBJ2-5	-	many	TRBV29-1	CSARPQETQYF	TGCAGCGCCCGGCCGCAAGAGACCCAGTACTTC
TRBJ2-5	-	many	TRBV19	CASSKGLPPETQYF	TGTGCCAGTAGTAAAGGACTACCCCCAGAGACCCAGTACTTC